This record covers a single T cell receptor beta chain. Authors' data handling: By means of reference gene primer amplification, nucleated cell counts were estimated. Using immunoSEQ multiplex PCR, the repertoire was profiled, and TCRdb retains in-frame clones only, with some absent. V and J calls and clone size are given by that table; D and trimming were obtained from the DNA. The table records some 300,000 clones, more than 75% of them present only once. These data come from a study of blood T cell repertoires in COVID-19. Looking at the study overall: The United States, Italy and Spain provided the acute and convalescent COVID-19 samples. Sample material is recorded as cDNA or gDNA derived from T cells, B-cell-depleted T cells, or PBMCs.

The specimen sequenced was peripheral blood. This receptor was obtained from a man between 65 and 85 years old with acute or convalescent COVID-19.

CDR3 in amino acids: CASSATGGSTDTQYF. CDR3 coding DNA: TGTGCCAGCAGTGCCACAGGGGGAAGCACAGATACGCAGTATTTT. J is TRBJ2-3 and V is TRBV28; 8 bases match TRBD1. The CDR3 loop spans 15 amino acids. Germline V gene sequence: CDR1 MDHEN, CDR2 SYDVKM. Unmatched junction bases numbered 4, after V lost 5 bases and J lost 0 bases. The complete variable domain, with remaining parts taken from reference TRBV28 and TRBJ2-3, reads DVKVTQSSRYLVKRTGEKVFLECVQDMDHENMFWYRQDPGLGLRLIYFSYDVKMKEKGDIPEGYSVSREKKERFSLILESASTNQTSMYLCASSATGGSTDTQYFGPGTRLTVL.